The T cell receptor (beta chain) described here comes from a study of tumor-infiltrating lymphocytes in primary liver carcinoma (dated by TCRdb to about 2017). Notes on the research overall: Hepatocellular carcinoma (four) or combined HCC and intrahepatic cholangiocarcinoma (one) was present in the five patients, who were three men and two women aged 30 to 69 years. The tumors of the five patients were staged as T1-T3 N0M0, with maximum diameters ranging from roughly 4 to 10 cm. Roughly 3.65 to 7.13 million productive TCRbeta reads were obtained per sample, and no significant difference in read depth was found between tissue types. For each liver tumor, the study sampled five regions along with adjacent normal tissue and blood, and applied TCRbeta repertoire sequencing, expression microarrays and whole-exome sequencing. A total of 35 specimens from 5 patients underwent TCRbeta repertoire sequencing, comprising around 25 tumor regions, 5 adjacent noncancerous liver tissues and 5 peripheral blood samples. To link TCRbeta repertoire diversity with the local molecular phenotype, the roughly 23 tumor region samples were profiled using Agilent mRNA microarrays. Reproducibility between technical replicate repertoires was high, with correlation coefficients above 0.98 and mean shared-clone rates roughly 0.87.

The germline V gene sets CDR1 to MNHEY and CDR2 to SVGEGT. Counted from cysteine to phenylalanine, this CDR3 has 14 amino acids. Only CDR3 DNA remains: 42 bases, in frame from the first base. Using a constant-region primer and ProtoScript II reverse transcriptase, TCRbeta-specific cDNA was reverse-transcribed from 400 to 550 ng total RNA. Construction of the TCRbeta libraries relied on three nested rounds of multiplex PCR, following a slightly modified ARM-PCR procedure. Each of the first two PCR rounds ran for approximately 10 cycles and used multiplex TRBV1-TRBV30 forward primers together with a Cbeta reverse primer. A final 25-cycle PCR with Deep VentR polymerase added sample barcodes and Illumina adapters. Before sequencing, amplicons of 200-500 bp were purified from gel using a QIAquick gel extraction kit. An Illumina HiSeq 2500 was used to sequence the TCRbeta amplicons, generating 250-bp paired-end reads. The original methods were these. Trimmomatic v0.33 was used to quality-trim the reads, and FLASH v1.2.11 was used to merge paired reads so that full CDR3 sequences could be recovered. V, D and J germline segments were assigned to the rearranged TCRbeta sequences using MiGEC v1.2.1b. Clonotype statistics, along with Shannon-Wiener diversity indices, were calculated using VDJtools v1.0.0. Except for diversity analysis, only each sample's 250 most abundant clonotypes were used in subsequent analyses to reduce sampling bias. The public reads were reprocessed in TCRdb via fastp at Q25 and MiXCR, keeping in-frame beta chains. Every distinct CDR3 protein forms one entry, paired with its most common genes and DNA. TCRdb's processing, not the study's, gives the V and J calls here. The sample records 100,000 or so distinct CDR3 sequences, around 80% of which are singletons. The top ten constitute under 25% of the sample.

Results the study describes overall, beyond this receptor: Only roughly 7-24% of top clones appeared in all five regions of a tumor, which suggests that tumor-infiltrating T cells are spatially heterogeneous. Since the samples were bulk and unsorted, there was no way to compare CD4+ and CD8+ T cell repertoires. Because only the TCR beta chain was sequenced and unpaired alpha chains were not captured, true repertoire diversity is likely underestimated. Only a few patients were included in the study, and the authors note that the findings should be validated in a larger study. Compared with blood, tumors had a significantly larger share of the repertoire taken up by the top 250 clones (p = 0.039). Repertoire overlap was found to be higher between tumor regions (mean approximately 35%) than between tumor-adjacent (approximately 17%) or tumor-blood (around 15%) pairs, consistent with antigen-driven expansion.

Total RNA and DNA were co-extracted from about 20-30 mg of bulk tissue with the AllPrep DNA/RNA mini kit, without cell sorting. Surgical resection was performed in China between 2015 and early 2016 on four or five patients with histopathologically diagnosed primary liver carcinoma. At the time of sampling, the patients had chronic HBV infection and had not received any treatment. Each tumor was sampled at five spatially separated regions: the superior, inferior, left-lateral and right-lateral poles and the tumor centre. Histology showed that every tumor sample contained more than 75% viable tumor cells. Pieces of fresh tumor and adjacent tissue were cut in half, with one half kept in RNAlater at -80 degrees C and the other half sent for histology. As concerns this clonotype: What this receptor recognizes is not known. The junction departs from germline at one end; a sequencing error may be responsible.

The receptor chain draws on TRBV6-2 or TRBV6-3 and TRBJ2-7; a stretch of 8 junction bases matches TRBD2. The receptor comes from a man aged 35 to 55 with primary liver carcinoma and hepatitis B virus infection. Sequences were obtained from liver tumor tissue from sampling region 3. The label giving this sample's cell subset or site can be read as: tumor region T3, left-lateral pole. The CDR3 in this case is CASRSLLADYEQYF. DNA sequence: TGCGCCAGCAGGTCCCTACTAGCGGACTACGAGCAGTACTTC.